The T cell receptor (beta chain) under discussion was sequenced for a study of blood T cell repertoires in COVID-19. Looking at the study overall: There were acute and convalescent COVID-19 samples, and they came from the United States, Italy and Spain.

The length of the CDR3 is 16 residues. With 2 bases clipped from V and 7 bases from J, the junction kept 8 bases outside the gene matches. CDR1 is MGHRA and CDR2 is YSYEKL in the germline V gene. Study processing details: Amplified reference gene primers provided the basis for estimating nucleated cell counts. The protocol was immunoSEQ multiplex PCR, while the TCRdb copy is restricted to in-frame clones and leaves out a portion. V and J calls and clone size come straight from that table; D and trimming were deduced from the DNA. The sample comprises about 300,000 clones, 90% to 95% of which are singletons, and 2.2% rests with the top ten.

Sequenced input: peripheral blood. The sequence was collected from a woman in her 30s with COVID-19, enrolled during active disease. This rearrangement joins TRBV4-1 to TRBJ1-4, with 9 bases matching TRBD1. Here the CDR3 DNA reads TGCGCCAGCAGCCAATTCGGGGACAGGGAGTTTGAAAAACTGTTTTTT. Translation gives CASSQFGDREFEKLFF.